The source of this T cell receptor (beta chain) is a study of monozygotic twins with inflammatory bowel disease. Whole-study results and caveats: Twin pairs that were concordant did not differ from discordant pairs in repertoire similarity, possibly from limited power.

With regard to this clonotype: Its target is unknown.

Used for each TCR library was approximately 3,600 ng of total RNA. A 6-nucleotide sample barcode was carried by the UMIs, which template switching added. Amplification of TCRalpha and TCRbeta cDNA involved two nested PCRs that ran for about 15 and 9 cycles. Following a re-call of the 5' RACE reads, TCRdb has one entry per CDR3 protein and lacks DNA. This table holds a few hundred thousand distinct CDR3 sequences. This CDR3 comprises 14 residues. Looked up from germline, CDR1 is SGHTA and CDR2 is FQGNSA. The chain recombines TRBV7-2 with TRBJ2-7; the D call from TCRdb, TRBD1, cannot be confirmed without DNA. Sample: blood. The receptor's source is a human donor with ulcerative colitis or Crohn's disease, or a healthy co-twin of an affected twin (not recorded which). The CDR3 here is CASSSQVSSYEQYF.